A single count supports the clone carrying this T cell receptor (beta chain). Its antigen is unknown. Unique molecular identifiers were used in preparing the TCRbeta library. One entry per CDR3 protein, called by TCRdb with MiXCR from the PCR reads. The sample consists of hundreds of thousands of distinct CDR3 sequences, roughly 17% of them appearing once. The sample comes from a study of T-cell reconstitution after alpha-beta-depleted transplantation in children. Study conclusions and caveats: Two months or so post-transplant, alpha-beta T cells reportedly derived from several hundred expanded graft clones. A year post-transplant, T-cell counts and diversity derived mostly from newly produced T cells.

CDR1 SNHLY and CDR2 FYNNEI come from the germline V gene. V lost 6 bases to trimming and J lost 7 bases; unmatched junction nucleotides: 22. The CDR3 length is 19 residues. The chain links TRBV2 to TRBJ2-1; 9 bases fit TRBD2. Sample: PBMCs, mostly from graft donor cells, taken 360 days after TCRalphabeta/CD19-depleted stem cell transplant. The clonotype originates from a male patient aged 2-9 years who had a stem cell transplant for acute lymphoblastic leukemia, so the T cells may come from the graft donor. The CDR3 spells CASRSRAGGPSSGLNEQFF. The CDR3 bases are TGTGCCAGCAGATCACGAGCGGGAGGACCGTCAAGCGGCCTTAATGAGCAGTTCTTC. The full variable domain, completed using reference TRBV2 and TRBJ2-1, is EPEVTQTPSHQVTQMGQEVILRCVPISNHLYFYWYRQILGQKVEFLVSFYNNEISEKSEIFDDQFSVERPDGSNFTLKIRSTKLEDSAMYFCASRSRAGGPSSGLNEQFFGPGTRLTVL.